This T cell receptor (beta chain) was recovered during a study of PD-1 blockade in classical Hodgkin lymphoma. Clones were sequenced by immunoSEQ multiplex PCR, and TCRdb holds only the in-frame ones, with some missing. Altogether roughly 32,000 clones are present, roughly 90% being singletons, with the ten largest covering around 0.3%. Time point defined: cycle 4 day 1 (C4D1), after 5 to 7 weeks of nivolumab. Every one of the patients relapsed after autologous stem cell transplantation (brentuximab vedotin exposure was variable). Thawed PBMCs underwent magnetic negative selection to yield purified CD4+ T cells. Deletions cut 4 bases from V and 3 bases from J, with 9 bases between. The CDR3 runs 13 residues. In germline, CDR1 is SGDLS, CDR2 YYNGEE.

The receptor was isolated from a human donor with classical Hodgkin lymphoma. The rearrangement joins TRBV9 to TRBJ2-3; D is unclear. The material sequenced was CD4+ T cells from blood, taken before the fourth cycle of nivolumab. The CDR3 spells CASSYTMTDTQYF. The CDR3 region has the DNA TGTGCCAGCAGCTATACAATGACAGATACGCAGTATTTT.